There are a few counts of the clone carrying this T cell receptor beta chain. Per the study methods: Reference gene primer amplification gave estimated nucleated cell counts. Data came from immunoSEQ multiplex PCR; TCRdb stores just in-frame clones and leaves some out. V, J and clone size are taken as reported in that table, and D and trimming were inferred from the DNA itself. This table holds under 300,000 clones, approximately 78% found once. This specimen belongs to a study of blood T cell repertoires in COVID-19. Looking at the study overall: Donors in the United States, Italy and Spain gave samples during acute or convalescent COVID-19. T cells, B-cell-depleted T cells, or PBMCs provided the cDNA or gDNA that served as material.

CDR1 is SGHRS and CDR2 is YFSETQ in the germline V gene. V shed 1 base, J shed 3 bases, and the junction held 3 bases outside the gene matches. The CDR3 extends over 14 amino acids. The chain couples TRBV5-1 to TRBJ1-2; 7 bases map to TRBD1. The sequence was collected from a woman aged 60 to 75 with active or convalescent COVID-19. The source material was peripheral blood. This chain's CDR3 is CASSLTGVDYGYTF. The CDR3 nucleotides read TGCGCCAGCAGCTTGACAGGGGTGGACTATGGCTACACCTTC.